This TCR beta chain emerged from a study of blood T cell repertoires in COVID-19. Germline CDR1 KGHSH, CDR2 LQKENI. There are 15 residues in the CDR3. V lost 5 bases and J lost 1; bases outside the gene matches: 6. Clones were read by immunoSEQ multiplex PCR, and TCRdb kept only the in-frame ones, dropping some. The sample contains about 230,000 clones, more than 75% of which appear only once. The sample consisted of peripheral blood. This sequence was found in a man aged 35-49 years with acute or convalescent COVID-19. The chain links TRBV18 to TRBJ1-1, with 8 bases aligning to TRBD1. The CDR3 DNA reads TGTGCCAGCTCAGTCGGGGACAGGAGGAACACTGAAGCTTTCTTT. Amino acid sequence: CASSVGDRRNTEAFF.